This TCR beta chain was observed in a study of CD8+ T cells in alopecia areata. Whole-study results and caveats: Tofacitinib significantly lowered scalp clonality and expanded CD8+ clones among the top 100. Scalp data also include sequences from resident alphabeta T cells of normal skin. Normal scalp showed lower clonality than lesional scalp, especially alopecia totalis/universalis.

Sample treatment: oral pan-JAK inhibitor, 5-10 mg twice daily. Collected material from alopecia areata patients comprised lesional scalp punch biopsies and peripheral blood. cDNA serving as the sequencing template came from extracted, reverse transcribed RNA. The assay was immunoSEQ multiplex PCR, and TCRdb's table has in-frame clones only and misses some. This table holds about 42,000 clones, 50% to 70% found once. A remark on this clone: Its antigen is unidentified.

The sequence came from a human donor with alopecia areata. This specimen was CD8+ T cells sorted from blood, taken at week 4, from a patient treated with tofacitinib.

The CDR3 here is CASSPGWGDNEQFF. CDR3 DNA: TGTGCCAGCAGCCCGGGTTGGGGCGACAATGAGCAGTTCTTC. The V call is TRBV5-6, the J call TRBJ2-1, with TRBD1 as a possible D gene (5 bases). Trimming left V 4 bases short and J 5 bases short, with 13 bases between. Germline V gives CDR1 SGHDT, CDR2 YYEEEE. CDR3 length: 14 amino acids.